This TCR beta chain was captured in a study of blood T cell repertoires in COVID-19. On the study more broadly: Sites in the United States, Italy and Spain provided acute and convalescent COVID-19 samples. The cDNA or gDNA used as material had been derived from T cells, B-cell-depleted T cells, or PBMCs.

Original handling: Counts of nucleated cells, estimated from reference gene primer amplification, were obtained. The table came from immunoSEQ multiplex PCR; TCRdb's copy has only in-frame clones and leaves some out. The V and J calls and clone size were taken over from that table, and D and trimming were inferred from the DNA. The table has about 140,000 clones, around 87% seen once; the top ten hold around 5.4%. Germline-derived CDR1 and CDR2 are SNHLY and FYNNEI. Trimming stripped 6 bases from V and 3 bases from J, with 13 bases between. The CDR3 runs 14 residues. The source material was peripheral blood. The V gene is TRBV2, the J gene TRBJ2-3; TRBD1 might be the D (5 bases). The TCR comes from a human donor in a cohort sampled during active COVID-19. The CDR3 coding sequence is TGTGCCAGCAGCCAGGGATCTGGGACAGATACGCAGTATTTT. Its translation: CASSQGSGTDTQYF.